The 9 T cell receptor beta chains below all came from one sample that was sequenced in a study of chemoradiotherapy in HPV16-positive cancers. Only in-frame clones appear in the TCRdb table, and some are missing; sequencing was by immunoSEQ multiplex PCR. The data hold about 68,000 clones, with around nine tenths observed a single time. Sequencing used blood, obtained from a patient who underwent chemoradiotherapy. The receptors were gathered from a human donor with HPV-associated anogenital cancer.

The chain combines TRBV9 with TRBJ2-5; TRBD1 matches 7 bases. Germline trimming cut 0 bases from V and 4 bases from J; bases unmatched to any gene: 6. The CDR3 sequence is 15 residues long. CDR1 and CDR2 from the germline V gene are SGDLS and YYNGEE. CDR3 protein: CASSVGQGGGETQYF. For the CDR3, the DNA is TGTGCCAGCAGCGTAGGACAGGGCGGCGGAGAGACCCAGTACTTC.

This clone turned up a few times. V gene TRBV6-1 combines with J gene TRBJ1-2, with a weak D call TRBD1 (5 bases). Germline CDR1 reads MNHNS; CDR2 reads SASEGT. This CDR3 region has 15 residues. V dropped 2 bases and J dropped 2 bases, with 12 bases sitting between them. DNA for the CDR3: TGTGCCAGCAGTGAAACAGGTATTGGAAACTATGGCTACACCTTC. It yields the protein CASSETGIGNYGYTF.

The V call is TRBV14, the J call TRBJ2-2; the D is unclear. Germline CDR1 reads SGHDN; CDR2 reads FVKESK. This CDR3 has 15 amino acids. V lost 0 bases and J 1 base, leaving 6 bases between the germline ends. Here the CDR3 DNA reads TGTGCCAGCAGCCAAGAATTGGGGAACACCGGGGAGCTGTTTTTT. Translated: CASSQELGNTGELFF.

The rearrangement joins TRBV5-4 to TRBJ2-1; D not certain. Germline V gene data show CDR1 as SGHNT and CDR2 as YYREEE (reference sequence). Trimming cost V 0 bases and J 6 bases, with 10 bases left between them. The CDR3 is made up of 14 amino acids. This CDR3 is CASSLALPFNEQFF. The CDR3 region has the DNA TGTGCCAGCAGCTTGGCATTGCCCTTCAATGAGCAGTTCTTC.

To note about this clone: Other DNA sequences in this specimen translate into the identical CDR3. V and J are TRBV10-2 and TRBJ1-2; D remains unclear. The CDR3 covers 13 residues. CDR1 is WSHSY and CDR2 is SAAADI in the germline V gene. V lost 3 bases to trimming and J lost 4 bases, with 9 bases between them. CDR3 region: CASSDGGRYGYTF. The CDR3 DNA follows: TGCGCCAGCAGTGATGGAGGTCGCTATGGCTACACCTTC.

V gene TRBV5-1 combines with J gene TRBJ1-2; tentative D call: TRBD1 (6 bases). V lost 0 bases, J lost 7 bases, and 16 bases lay in between. This CDR3 is 15 amino acids long. The germline CDR1 and CDR2 sequences are SGHRS and YFSETQ. The CDR3 nucleotides are TGCGCCAGCAGCTTGGAGACAGGAGAGACTTTTGGCTACACCTTC. Translating it yields CASSLETGETFGYTF.

V is TRBV6-1 and J is TRBJ2-1, with D unclear. The CDR3 has 14 amino acids. The germline V gene has CDR1 MNHNS and CDR2 SASEGT. Trimming removed 2 bases from V and 5 bases from J, with 10 bases in between. The CDR3 here is CASSESPKDNEQFF. CDR3 in DNA: TGTGCCAGCAGTGAATCCCCGAAGGACAATGAGCAGTTCTTC.

The CDR3 coding sequence is TGTGCCAGCAGTTCTTTCGGGACTCCGCCTTACAATGAGCAGTTCTTC. Translation gives CASSSFGTPPYNEQFF. This chain links TRBV27 with TRBJ2-1; TRBD2 might be the D (6 bases). V was clipped by 4 bases and J by 4 bases, with 17 bases between them. Germline CDR1 and CDR2: MNHEY and SMNVEV (reference sequence). The CDR3 has 16 residues.

V usage is TRBV5-1 and J usage is TRBJ1-4; D remains unclear. Germline V gives CDR1 SGHRS, CDR2 YFSETQ. The CDR3 is 16 amino acids. V was pared by 1 base and J by 0 bases, with 10 bases between. The CDR3 nucleotides read TGCGCCAGCAGCTTGACAGAAGCCACAACTAATGAAAAACTGTTTTTT. This encodes CASSLTEATTNEKLFF.